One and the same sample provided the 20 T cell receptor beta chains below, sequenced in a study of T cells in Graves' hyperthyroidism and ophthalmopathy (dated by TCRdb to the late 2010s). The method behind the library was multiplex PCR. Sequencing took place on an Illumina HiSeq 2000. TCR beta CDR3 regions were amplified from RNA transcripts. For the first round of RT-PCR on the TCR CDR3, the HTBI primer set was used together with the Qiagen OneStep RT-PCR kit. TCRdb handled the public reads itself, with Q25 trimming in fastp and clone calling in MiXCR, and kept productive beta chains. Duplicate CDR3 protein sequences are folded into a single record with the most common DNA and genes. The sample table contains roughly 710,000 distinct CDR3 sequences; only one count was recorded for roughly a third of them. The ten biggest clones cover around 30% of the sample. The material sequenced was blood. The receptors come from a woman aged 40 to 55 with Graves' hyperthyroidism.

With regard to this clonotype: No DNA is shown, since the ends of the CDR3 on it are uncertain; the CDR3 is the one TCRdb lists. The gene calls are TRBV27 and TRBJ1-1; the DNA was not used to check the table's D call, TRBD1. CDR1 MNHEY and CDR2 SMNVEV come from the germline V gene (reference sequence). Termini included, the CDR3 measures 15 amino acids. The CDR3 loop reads CASSFLAAPNTEAFF.

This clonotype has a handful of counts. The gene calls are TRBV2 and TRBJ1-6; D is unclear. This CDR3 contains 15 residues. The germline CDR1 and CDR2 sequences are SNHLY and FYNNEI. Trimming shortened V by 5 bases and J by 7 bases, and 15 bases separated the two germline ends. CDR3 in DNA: TGTGCCAGCAGTTTTAGTTTAGTTTCAAATTCACCCCTCCACTTT. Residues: CASSFSLVSNSPLHF.

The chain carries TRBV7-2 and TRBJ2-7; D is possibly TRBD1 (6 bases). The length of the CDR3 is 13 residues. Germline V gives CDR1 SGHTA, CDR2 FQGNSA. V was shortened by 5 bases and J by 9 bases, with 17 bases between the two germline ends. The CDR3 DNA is TGTGCCAGCAGCCCTCAGGGGCGCAATACGCAGTACTTC. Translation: CASSPQGRNTQYF.

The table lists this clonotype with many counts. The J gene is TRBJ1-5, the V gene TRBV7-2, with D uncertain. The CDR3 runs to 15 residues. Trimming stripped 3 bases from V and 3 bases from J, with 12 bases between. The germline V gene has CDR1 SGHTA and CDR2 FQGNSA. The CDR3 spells CASSFTAEPNQPQHF. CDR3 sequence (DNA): TGTGCCAGCAGCTTTACGGCAGAGCCCAATCAGCCCCAGCATTTT.

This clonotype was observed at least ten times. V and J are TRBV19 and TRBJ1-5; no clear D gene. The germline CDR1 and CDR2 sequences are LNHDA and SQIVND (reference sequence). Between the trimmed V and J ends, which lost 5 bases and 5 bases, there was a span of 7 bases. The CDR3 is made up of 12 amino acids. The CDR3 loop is CASSPIDQPQHF. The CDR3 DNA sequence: TGTGCCAGTAGTCCTATTGATCAGCCCCAGCATTTT. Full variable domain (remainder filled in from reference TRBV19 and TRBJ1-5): DGGITQSPKYLFRKEGQNVTLSCEQNLNHDAMYWYRQDPGQGLRLIYYSQIVNDFQKGDIAEGYSVSREKKESFPLTVTSAQKNPTAFYLCASSPIDQPQHFGDGTRLSIL.

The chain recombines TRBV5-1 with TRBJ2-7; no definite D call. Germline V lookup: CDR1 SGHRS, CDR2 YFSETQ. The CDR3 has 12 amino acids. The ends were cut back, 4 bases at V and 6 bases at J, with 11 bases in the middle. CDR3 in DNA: TGCGCCAGCAGCGCCCCCCTGGGCGAGCAGTACTTC. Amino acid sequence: CASSAPLGEQYF.

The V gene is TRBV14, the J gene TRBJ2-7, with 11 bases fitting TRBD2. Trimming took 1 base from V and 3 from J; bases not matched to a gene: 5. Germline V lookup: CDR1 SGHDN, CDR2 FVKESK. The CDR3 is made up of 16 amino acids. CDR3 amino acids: CASSQVLAGARYEQYF. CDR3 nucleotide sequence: TGTGCCAGCAGCCAAGTACTAGCGGGGGCCCGCTACGAGCAGTACTTC.

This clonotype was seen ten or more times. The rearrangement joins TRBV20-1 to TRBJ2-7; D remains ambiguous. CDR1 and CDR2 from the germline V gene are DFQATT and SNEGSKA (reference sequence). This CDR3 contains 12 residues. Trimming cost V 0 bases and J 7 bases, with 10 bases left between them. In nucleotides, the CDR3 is TGCAGTGCTAGAGATCCCCTTGAGGAGCAGTACTTC. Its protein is CSARDPLEEQYF.

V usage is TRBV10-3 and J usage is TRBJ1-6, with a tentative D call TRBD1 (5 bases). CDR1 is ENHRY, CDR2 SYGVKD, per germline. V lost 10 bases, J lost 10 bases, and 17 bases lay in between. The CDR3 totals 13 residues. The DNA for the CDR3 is TGTGCCAGCTCGACAGACACGGGATCACCCCTCCACTTT. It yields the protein CASSTDTGSPLHF.

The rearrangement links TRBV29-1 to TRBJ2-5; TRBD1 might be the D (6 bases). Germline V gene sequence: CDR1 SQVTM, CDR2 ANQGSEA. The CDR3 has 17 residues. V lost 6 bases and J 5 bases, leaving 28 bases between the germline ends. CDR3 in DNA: TGCAGCGTGAGGACAGCGAGCCCCACACCGACAGTCGAGACCCAGTACTTC. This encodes CSVRTASPTPTVETQYF.

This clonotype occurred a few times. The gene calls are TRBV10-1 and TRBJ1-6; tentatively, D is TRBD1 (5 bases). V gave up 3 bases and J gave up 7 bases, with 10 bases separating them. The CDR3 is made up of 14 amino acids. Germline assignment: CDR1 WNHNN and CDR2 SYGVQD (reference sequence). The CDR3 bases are TGCGCCAGCAGTGACGGCAGGGCAAATTCACCCCTCCACTTT. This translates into CASSDGRANSPLHF.

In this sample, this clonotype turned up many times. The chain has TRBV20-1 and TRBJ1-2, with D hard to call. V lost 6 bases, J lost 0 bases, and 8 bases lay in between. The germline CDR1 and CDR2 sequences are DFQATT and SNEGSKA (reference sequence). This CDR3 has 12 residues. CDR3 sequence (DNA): TGCAGTGCCCACGGAACTAACTATGGCTACACCTTC. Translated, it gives CSAHGTNYGYTF.

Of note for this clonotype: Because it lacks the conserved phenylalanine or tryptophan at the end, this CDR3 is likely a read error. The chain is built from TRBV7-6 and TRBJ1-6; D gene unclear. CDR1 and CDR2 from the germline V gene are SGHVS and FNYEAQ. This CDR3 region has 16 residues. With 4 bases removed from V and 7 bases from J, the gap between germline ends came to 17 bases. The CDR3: CASSSERAGKNSPLHS. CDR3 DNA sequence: TGTGCCAGCAGCTCGGAACGGGCGGGAAAAAATTCACCCCTCCACTCT.

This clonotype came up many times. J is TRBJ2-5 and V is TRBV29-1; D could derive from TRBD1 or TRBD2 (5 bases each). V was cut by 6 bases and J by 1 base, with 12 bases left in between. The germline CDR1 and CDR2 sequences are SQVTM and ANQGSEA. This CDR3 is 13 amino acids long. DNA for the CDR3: TGCAGCGTCCCCAGTGGGGGCCAAGAGACCCAGTACTTC. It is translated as CSVPSGGQETQYF.

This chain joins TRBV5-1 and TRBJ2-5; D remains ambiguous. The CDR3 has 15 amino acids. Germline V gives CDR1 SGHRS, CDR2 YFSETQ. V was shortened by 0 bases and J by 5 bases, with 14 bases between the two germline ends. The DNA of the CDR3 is TGCGCCAGCAGCTTGGTGACAAAGCTGGCGGAGACCCAGTACTTC. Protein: CASSLVTKLAETQYF. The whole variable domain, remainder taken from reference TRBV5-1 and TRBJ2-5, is KAGVTQTPRYLIKTRGQQVTLSCSPISGHRSVSWYQQTPGQGLQFLFEYFSETQRNKGNFPGRFSGRQFSNSRSEMNVSTLELGDSALYLCASSLVTKLAETQYFGPGTRLLVL.

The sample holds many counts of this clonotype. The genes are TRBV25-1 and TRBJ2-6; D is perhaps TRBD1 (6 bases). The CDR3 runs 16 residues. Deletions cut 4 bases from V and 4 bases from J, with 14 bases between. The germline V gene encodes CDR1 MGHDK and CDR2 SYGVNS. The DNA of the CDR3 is TGTGCCAGCAGTGTCACAGGGATTTCCGGGGCCAACGTCCTGACTTTC. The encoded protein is CASSVTGISGANVLTF.

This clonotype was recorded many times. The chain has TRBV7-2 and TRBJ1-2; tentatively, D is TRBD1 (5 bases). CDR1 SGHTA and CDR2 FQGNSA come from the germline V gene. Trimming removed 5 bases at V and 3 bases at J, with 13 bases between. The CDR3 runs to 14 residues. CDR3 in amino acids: CASSPGDGHYGYTF. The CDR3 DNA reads TGTGCCAGCAGCCCCGGGGACGGTCACTATGGCTACACCTTC.

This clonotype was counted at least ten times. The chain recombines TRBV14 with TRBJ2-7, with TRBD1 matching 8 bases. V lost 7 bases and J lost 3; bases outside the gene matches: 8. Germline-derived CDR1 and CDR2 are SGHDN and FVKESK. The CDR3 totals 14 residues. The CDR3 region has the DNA TGTGCCAGCACCTCCACACAGGGGGGCTACGAGCAGTACTTC. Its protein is CASTSTQGGYEQYF.

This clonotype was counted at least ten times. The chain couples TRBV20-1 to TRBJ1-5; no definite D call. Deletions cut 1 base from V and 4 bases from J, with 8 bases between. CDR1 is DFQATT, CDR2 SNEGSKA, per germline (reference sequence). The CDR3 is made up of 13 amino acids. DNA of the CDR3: TGCAGTGCTAGAGTTGATACGAATCAGCCCCAGCATTTT. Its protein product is CSARVDTNQPQHF.

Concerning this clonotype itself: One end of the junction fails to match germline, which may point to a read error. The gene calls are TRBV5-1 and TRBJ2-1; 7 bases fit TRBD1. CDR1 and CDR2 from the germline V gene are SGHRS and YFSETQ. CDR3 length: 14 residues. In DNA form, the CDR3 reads TGCGCCAGCACCAGGGACAGCTCCAACAATGAGCAGTTCTTC. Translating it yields CASTRDSSNNEQFF.